The TCR beta chain described here comes from a study of regulatory T cells in long-lasting Graves disease. Study outcomes and limitations: Persistent cases of Graves' showed reduced TCR diversity relative to newly diagnosed patients. Persistent disease preferred TRBV28, TRBJ1-2 and TRBJ2-5; new disease, TRBV20-1 and TRBJ2-1.

Indicated time point: newly diagnosed GD, antithyroid drugs for less than 3 months. PBMC-extracted RNA yielded the TCR library. Many counts were recorded for this clonotype. Its antigen remains unknown. Arm-PCR of CDR3 regions with iRepertoire HTBI primers generated TCR beta libraries. TCRdb ran MiXCR on the multiplex PCR reads and lists one entry per CDR3 protein. The sample gives 500,000 to 700,000 distinct CDR3 sequences, 15% to 20% of which show up once; 15% to 20% is in the top ten. Trimming cost V 5 bases and J 8 bases; bases outside gene matches: 14. The length of the CDR3 is 16 residues. Germline-derived CDR1 and CDR2 are MNHEY and SMNVEV (reference sequence). Another study also made use of these data, one on T cells in Graves' hyperthyroidism and ophthalmopathy. This second study notes: Participants, patients aged 18 to 65, had newly diagnosed hyperthyroidism with a duration under 2 months.

The source was peripheral blood mononuclear cells (PBMCs), collected at new diagnosis, from a patient treated with antithyroid drugs. The chain couples TRBV27 to TRBJ1-2, with TRBD1 identical over 10 bases. This sequence was found in a woman aged 25 to 39 with Graves disease. CDR3 nucleotides: TGTGCCAGCAGTAAAGAAAAACGACAGGGGGCTTTGGGCTACACCTTC. Its protein is CASSKEKRQGALGYTF.